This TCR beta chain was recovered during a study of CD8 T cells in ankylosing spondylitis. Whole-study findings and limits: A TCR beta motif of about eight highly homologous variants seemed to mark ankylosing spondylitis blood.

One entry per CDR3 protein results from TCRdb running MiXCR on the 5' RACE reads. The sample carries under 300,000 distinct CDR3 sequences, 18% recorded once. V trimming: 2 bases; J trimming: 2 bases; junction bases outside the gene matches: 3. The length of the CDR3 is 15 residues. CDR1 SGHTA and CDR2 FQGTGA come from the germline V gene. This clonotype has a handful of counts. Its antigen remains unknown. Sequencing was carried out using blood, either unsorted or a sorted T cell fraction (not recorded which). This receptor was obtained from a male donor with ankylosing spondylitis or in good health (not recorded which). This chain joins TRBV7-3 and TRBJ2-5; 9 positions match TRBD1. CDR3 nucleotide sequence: TGTGCCAGCAGCTTATACGGGACAGGGCAAGAGACCCAGTACTTC. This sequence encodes CASSLYGTGQETQYF.